Listed here are 7 T cell receptor beta chains from one sample, sequenced in a study of CD8 T cells in Susac syndrome. A quantity of roughly 0.5 to 1 ug RNA underwent reverse transcription using random hexamers. TCRdb reprocessed the immunoSEQ multiplex PCR reads with MiXCR, giving one entry per CDR3 protein. In the table there are roughly 120,000 distinct CDR3 sequences, about 95% of which are singletons. The sequenced sample was CD4+ T cells from PBMCs. The receptors originated from a human donor in good health.

V is TRBV5-4 and J is TRBJ2-3; unclear D gene. This CDR3 is 15 amino acids long. Germline CDR1 and CDR2: SGHNT and YYREEE (reference sequence). V was cut by 4 bases and J by 0 bases, with 12 bases left in between. CDR3 coding DNA: TGTGCCAGCAGCCGAGAGGCCCTCAGCACAGATACGCAGTATTTT. This codes for CASSREALSTDTQYF. The entire variable domain, with the rest obtained from reference TRBV5-4 and TRBJ2-3, is as follows: ETGVTQSPTHLIKTRGQQVTLRCSSQSGHNTVSWYQQALGQGPQFIFQYYREEENGRGNFPPRFSGLQFPNYSSELNVNALELDDSALYLCASSREALSTDTQYFGPGTRLTVL.

The rearrangement links TRBV6-2 or TRBV6-3 to TRBJ2-1; TRBD2 aligns across 8 bases. Germline values: CDR1 MNHEY, CDR2 SVGEGT. Germline trimming cut 5 bases from V and 7 bases from J; bases unmatched to any gene: 10. The CDR3 has 15 residues. The CDR3 DNA is TGTGCCAGCAGTGGTCGGGCGGGAGGTCAAAATGAGCAGTTCTTC. Its translation: CASSGRAGGQNEQFF.

The V gene is TRBV12-3 or TRBV12-4, the J gene TRBJ2-6; D is unresolved. Trimming took off 3 bases at V and 4 bases at J, with 7 bases between the two ends. This CDR3 is built from 14 residues. The DNA of the CDR3 is TGTGCCAGCAGTTTCGACCGAGGGGCCAACGTCCTGACTTTC. As protein: CASSFDRGANVLTF.

This rearrangement joins TRBV6-5 to TRBJ2-7; TRBD1 matches at 8 bases. Germline assignment: CDR1 MNHEY and CDR2 SVGAGI. CDR3 length equals 15 residues. V was pared by 0 bases and J by 4 bases, with 5 bases of the junction left unmatched. DNA of the CDR3: TGTGCCAGCAGTTACTCGGGCAGGGGGCTATACGAGCAGTACTTC. Protein sequence: CASSYSGRGLYEQYF.

The chain has TRBV7-8 and TRBJ1-5; D perhaps matches TRBD1 (6 bases). Trimming cost V 7 bases and J 1 base, with 11 bases left between them. The germline CDR1 and CDR2 sequences are SGHVS and FQNEAQ. CDR3 length equals 14 residues. The CDR3 sequence: CASTQGTSNQPQHF. As DNA, the CDR3 is TGTGCCAGCACCCAGGGGACGAGCAATCAGCCCCAGCATTTT. Together with reference TRBV7-8 and TRBJ1-5, the CDR3 gives the full variable domain: GAGVSQSPRYKVAKRGQDVALRCDPISGHVSLFWYQQALGQGPEFLTYFQNEAQLDKSGLPSDRFFAERPEGSVSTLKIQRTQQEDSAVYLCASTQGTSNQPQHFGDGTRLSIL.

The V call is TRBV5-1, the J call TRBJ2-3; D is unclear. The CDR3 loop spans 13 amino acids. V was pared by 0 bases and J by 7 bases, with 9 bases between. The germline V gene has CDR1 SGHRS and CDR2 YFSETQ. In DNA form, the CDR3 reads TGCGCCAGCAGCTTGGATTGGCTCTATACGCAGTATTTT. It is translated as CASSLDWLYTQYF.

In its sample, this clonotype was seen once. This chain connects TRBV18 to TRBJ2-1, with 10 bases that match TRBD1. The CDR3 totals 15 residues. From germline, CDR1 is KGHSH and CDR2 LQKENI. V trimming: 3 bases; J trimming: 8 bases; junction bases outside the gene matches: 7. The CDR3 spells CASSPDRGLSDEQFF. CDR3 nucleotide sequence: TGTGCCAGCTCACCCGACAGGGGGCTAAGCGATGAGCAGTTCTTC.